This section outlines one T cell receptor beta chain sequence together with its context. Its antigen is not identified. These data originate in a study of cytomegalovirus exposure and HLA in healthy donors. Study results and limitations: The study recorded more than 150 TCR beta chains that were cytomegalovirus-associated.

The PCR used 60 Vbeta and 13 Jbeta primers. Repertoires were generated with immunoSEQ multiplex PCR, while TCRdb's copy carries only in-frame clones and drops some. The table has around 170,000 clones, over 75% seen once. Source material: PBMCs. The receptor was isolated from a woman aged 45-60 years in good health and CMV-seronegative.

Written as DNA, the CDR3 is TGTGCCACCAGCAGAGAAGGGAGGCCAGGGATTGGTGAAAAACTGTTTTTT. Translation: CATSREGRPGIGEKLFF. This sequence joins TRBV15 and TRBJ1-4; weak D call: TRBD1 (5 bases). Germline V gene data show CDR1 as LNHNV and CDR2 as YYDKDF (reference sequence). The CDR3 covers 17 residues. Trimming cost V 0 bases and J 7 bases, with 18 bases left between them.